This TCR beta chain was documented in a study of cytomegalovirus exposure and HLA in healthy donors. Broader study findings: It was reported in a later analysis that an Asian-associated ancestry cluster showed fewer N-insertions than the approximately 670-donor mean.

Notes on this clone: Its cognate antigen is unknown.

Germline loops: CDR1 SGDLS, CDR2 YYNGEE. V lost 4 bases and J lost 2, with 15 bases in between. This CDR3 is built from 15 residues. The PCR contained 60 Vbeta and 13 Jbeta primers. Sequencing was performed with immunoSEQ multiplex PCR; in TCRdb, only in-frame clones are kept and a portion is missing. The sample yields approximately 130,000 clones, 72% seen once. The specimen was PBMCs. The V call is TRBV9, the J call TRBJ1-1; the D is unclear. The TCR comes from a man aged 45 to 65 in good health and CMV-seropositive. CDR3 protein: CASSPPEAQNTEAFF. The DNA of the CDR3 is TGTGCCAGCAGCCCACCGGAGGCCCAAAACACTGAAGCTTTCTTT.